This entry features one TCR beta chain sequence. This sample stems from a study of control samples from healthy donors and cancer patients. The J segment lost 8 bases and the V segment lost 3 bases, leaving 5 bases of the junction unmatched. This CDR3 region has 14 residues. Looked up from germline, CDR1 is LNHDA and CDR2 is SQIVND (reference sequence). Assay used: immunoSEQ multiplex PCR; TCRdb lists only in-frame clones, some missing. Of just over 150,000 clones listed, approximately 96% are singletons. Sequencing was performed on blood. The V call is TRBV19, the J call TRBJ1-2; 11 bases map to TRBD1. This TCR was recovered from a woman aged 40 to 55 in good health. The CDR3 nucleotides are TGTGCCAGTAGTATTCCCGGGACAGGGGGAGGCTACACCTTC. This gives the protein CASSIPGTGGGYTF.